This passage covers 11 T cell receptor beta chains from one sample sequenced in a study of T-cell memory formation after mild COVID-19. MiXCR, run by TCRdb on the 5' RACE reads, gives a single entry per CDR3 protein. The data contain about 360,000 distinct CDR3 sequences, roughly an eighth of them singletons. The sequencing sample was made of PBMCs or a T cell subset sorted from them (not recorded which). These receptors all stem from a man in his late teens or twenties who had mild COVID-19 (a few samples of this study predate the infection). Cell type and time point are not known.

This clonotype was detected many times. The gene calls are TRBV12-3 or TRBV12-4 and TRBJ2-7; TRBD1 might be the D (5 bases). The CDR3 contains 14 residues. V shed 1 base and J shed 2 bases, with 9 bases lying between them. The CDR3, as DNA: TGTGCCAGCAGTTTAGACAGGCCTCCCTACGAGCAGTACTTC. Translated: CASSLDRPPYEQYF.

This clonotype was found a few times. The V call is TRBV19, the J call TRBJ1-6; TRBD1 is a possible D gene (6 bases). Germline V gene data show CDR1 as LNHDA and CDR2 as SQIVND (reference sequence). The V gene lost 8 bases and the J gene lost 9 bases, with 20 bases spanning the gap. CDR3 length: 15 residues. This CDR3 is CASADIQGSASPLHF. The CDR3 nucleotides are TGTGCCAGTGCTGATATCCAGGGGTCCGCTTCACCCCTCCACTTT.

The J gene is TRBJ2-1, the V gene TRBV7-2, with D possibly TRBD1 on 6 matching bases. V was trimmed by 2 bases and J by 6 bases, leaving 14 bases between them. Germline lookup yields CDR1 SGHTA and CDR2 FQGNSA. This CDR3 has 15 residues. The CDR3 nucleotides are TGTGCCAGCAGCTTAACAGGGAGAAGAGTCAATGAGCAGTTCTTC. Translation gives CASSLTGRRVNEQFF.

This clonotype has a handful of counts. CDR3 sequence (DNA): TGCAGCGTCAGACCACTAGCGGGGGTACATACGCAGTATTTT. Translation: CSVRPLAGVHTQYF. This chain joins TRBV29-1 and TRBJ2-3, with 11 positions matching TRBD2. The CDR3 is 14 residues long. J lost 7 bases, V lost 6 bases, and 9 bases had no gene match. Germline V CDR1 and CDR2: SQVTM, ANQGSEA.

This clonotype was seen a handful of times. The V and J genes are TRBV12-3 or TRBV12-4 and TRBJ2-3, with 12 bases aligning to TRBD1. The CDR3 extends over 16 amino acids. V was pared by 5 bases and J by 8 bases, with 11 bases of the junction left unmatched. CDR3 in DNA: TGTGCCAGCAGTCTAGGGGGACAGGGGGCGCGGGGTACGCAGTATTTT. Protein product: CASSLGGQGARGTQYF.

This clonotype was counted only a few times. The chain's CDR3 is CASSFGILRSGASYEQYF. DNA for the CDR3: TGTGCCAGCAGCTTCGGGATACTTAGGTCAGGGGCCTCCTACGAGCAGTACTTC. The V call is TRBV5-8, the J call TRBJ2-7, with D possibly TRBD1 on 6 matching bases. Germline V CDR1 and CDR2: SGHTS, YDEGEE. The CDR3 has 18 amino acids. Trimming stripped 2 bases from V and 0 bases from J, with 21 bases between.

The J gene is TRBJ2-4, the V gene TRBV7-9; 9 bases agree with TRBD1. The CDR3 totals 16 residues. V shed 4 bases, J shed 1 base, and the junction held 5 bases outside the gene matches. Germline values: CDR1 SEHNR, CDR2 FQNEAQ (reference sequence). CDR3 DNA sequence: TGTGCCAGCAGCTCCTACAGGGGGCTCGCCAAAAACATTCAGTACTTC. It yields the protein CASSSYRGLAKNIQYF. The whole variable domain, filled in from reference TRBV7-9 and TRBJ2-4, reads DTGVSQNPRHKITKRGQNVTFRCDPISEHNRLYWYRQTLGQGPEFLTYFQNEAQLEKSRLLSDRFSAERPKGSFSTLEIQRTEQGDSAMYLCASSSYRGLAKNIQYFGAGTRLSVL.

The V gene is TRBV6-6, the J gene TRBJ1-1; D not certain. The CDR3 totals 14 residues. Germline CDR1 is MNHNY and CDR2 is SVGAGI (reference sequence). V was shortened by 10 bases and J by 1 base, with 16 bases between the two germline ends. The CDR3 is CATRSGRQNTEAFF. In DNA form, the CDR3 reads TGTGCCACCAGGTCCGGCAGACAGAACACTGAAGCTTTCTTT.

This clonotype was counted ten times or more. The chain joins TRBV7-9 to TRBJ2-5; D not certain. The V end lost 3 bases, the J end lost 5 bases, and 7 bases lay between the germline ends. CDR3 length: 12 residues. CDR1 SEHNR and CDR2 FQNEAQ come from the germline V gene (reference sequence). In nucleotides, the CDR3 is TGTGCCAGCAGCTTTAGTGGGGAGACCCAGTACTTC. This gives the protein CASSFSGETQYF.

The chain employs TRBV12-3 or TRBV12-4 and TRBJ2-5; unclear D gene. The V and J ends lost 3 bases and 5 bases respectively, with 10 bases between them. The CDR3 has 13 amino acids. The CDR3: CASSFEFSETQYF. CDR3 DNA sequence: TGTGCCAGCAGTTTCGAGTTCTCGGAGACCCAGTACTTC.

This chain connects TRBV29-1 to TRBJ1-1; the D is unclear. The CDR3 runs to 12 residues. V shed 1 base and J shed 7 bases, with 10 bases lying between them. Germline V gene data show CDR1 as SQVTM and CDR2 as ANQGSEA. CDR3 amino acids: CSVEGTSFEAFF. CDR3 nucleotide sequence: TGCAGCGTTGAAGGGACGAGTTTTGAAGCTTTCTTT.